A selection of T cell receptor beta chains follows, all from one sample in a study of OX40 agonist ivuxolimab in advanced cancers. Produced via immunoSEQ multiplex PCR; TCRdb's table is partial and in-frame only. The sample carries about 91,000 clones, roughly 80% recorded once. The material sequenced was CD4+ or CD8+ T cells sorted from blood, taken in a trial of the OX40 agonist ivuxolimab. These receptors were obtained from an adult with an advanced solid tumor such as melanoma, head and neck, liver or kidney cancer. Both conserved end residues are part of each CDR3. Each record gives: D gene, clone size, V gene, J gene, CDR3 DNA, CDR3 protein. D genes are given only for firm matches. Expanded clones get a size class; other rows say once, few or many, or leave the size out.

NA,NA,TRBV18,TRBJ1-1,TGTGCCAGCTCACCGAGGACAGACCTCATGAACACTGAAGCTTTCTTT,CASSPRTDLMNTEAFF
TRBD2,NA,TRBV10-3,TRBJ2-5,TGTGCCATCAGTGTCGGAATAGAGACTAGCGGAGAGACCCAGTACTTC,CAISVGIETSGETQYF
TRBD1,NA,TRBV6-5,TRBJ2-5,TGTGCCAGCAGTTACTCTTACAGGGGTGAAGAGACCCAGTACTTC,CASSYSYRGEETQYF
NA,NA,TRBV28,TRBJ1-2,TGTGCCAGCAGTTTTATTTCGGGGGGTATAACAGCCTATGGCTACACCTTC,CASSFISGGITAYGYTF
TRBD1,NA,TRBV10-2,TRBJ1-5,TGCGCCAGCAGGGCAACAGGGGTTAGCAATCAGCCCCAGCATTTT,CASRATGVSNQPQHF
NA,NA,TRBV4-2,TRBJ1-3,TGTGCCAGCAGCCAGGAGGGGGGGAGCTCTGGAAACACCATATATTTT,CASSQEGGSSGNTIYF
TRBD2,few,TRBV5-1,TRBJ2-1,TGCGCCAGCAGCTCCGGTAGAGCGGGGGGAAACAATGAGCAGTTCTTC,CASSSGRAGGNNEQFF
NA,NA,TRBV5-5,TRBJ2-2,TGTGCCAGCAGCTTGGAGGGGAGTGTTGGCGGGGAGCTGTTTTTT,CASSLEGSVGGELFF
NA,NA,TRBV6-1,TRBJ1-2,TGTGCCAGCACCAACAGGCGTGGCTACACCTTC,CASTNRRGYTF
NA,NA,TRBV4-1,TRBJ1-4,TGCGCCAGCAGCCTAAGACCGGGCAGGGCTCAAGTTGCAACTAATGAAAAACTGTTTTTT,CASSLRPGRAQVATNEKLFF
TRBD1,NA,TRBV28,TRBJ2-7,TGTGCCACCTCGACAGGGGCAAACTACGAGCAGTACTTC,CATSTGANYEQYF
NA,NA,TRBV7-9,TRBJ1-1,TGTGCCAGCAGCCAAACGGTCAACACTGAAGCTTTCTTT,CASSQTVNTEAFF
TRBD1,NA,TRBV27,TRBJ1-2,TGTGCCAGCAGTCGGGACAGGGGAGGAGGTAACTATGGCTACACCTTC,CASSRDRGGGNYGYTF
TRBD1,NA,TRBV6-4,TRBJ1-2,TGTGCCAGCAGTGACCAGGGGGCTCAGGGCTACACCTTC,CASSDQGAQGYTF
NA,NA,TRBV2,TRBJ2-5,TGTGCCAGCAGTACAGGACAGGAGGGTGAGACCCAGTACTTC,CASSTGQEGETQYF
NA,NA,TRBV12-2,TRBJ1-5,TGTGCAAGTCGCTCAGGACAGGGCATTCGCAATCAGCCCCAGCATTTT,CASRSGQGIRNQPQHF
TRBD1,NA,TRBV7-2,TRBJ1-2,TGTGCCAGCAGCTTATCAGGGGGTTACGGCTACACCTTC,CASSLSGGYGYTF
NA,NA,TRBV28,TRBJ1-4,TGTGCCAGCATAAGGGCTGCTAATGAAAAACTGTTTTTT,CASIRAANEKLFF
TRBD1,NA,TRBV7-2,TRBJ2-1,TGTGCCAGCAGCTTCGGGACAGGGACGTACAATGAGCAGTTCTTC,CASSFGTGTYNEQFF
NA,NA,TRBV18,TRBJ2-7,TGTGCCAGCTCACCAATCTTAGGGCAGGTCCCTGGAGAGCAGTACTTC,CASSPILGQVPGEQYF
NA,NA,TRBV7-8,TRBJ1-3,TGTGCCAGCAGCTTAGGTGGGGAGCCGGGAAACACCATATATTTT,CASSLGGEPGNTIYF
NA,NA,TRBV7-3,TRBJ1-1,TGTGCCAGCAGCATCCAAACGGTCTCAGCTACTGAAGCTTTCTTT,CASSIQTVSATEAFF
TRBD1,NA,TRBV2,TRBJ1-2,TGTGCCAGCAGGATGGGACAGGGAGACGGCTACACCTTC,CASRMGQGDGYTF
NA,NA,TRBV28,TRBJ2-2,TGTGCCAGCAGTTTGCGGGGTTTTGGCACCGGGGAGCTGTTTTTT,CASSLRGFGTGELFF
NA,once,TRBV5-8,TRBJ2-3,TGTGCCAGCAGCTTGTCGGGTAGTGATACGCAGTATTTT,CASSLSGSDTQYF
NA,once,TRBV5-4,TRBJ2-5,TGTGCCAGCAGCACTGGAACGGGGGGCACAGAGACCCAGTACTTC,CASSTGTGGTETQYF